The T cell receptor beta chain under discussion was sequenced for a study of blood T cell repertoires in COVID-19. Study at large: Sample material is recorded as cDNA or gDNA derived from T cells, B-cell-depleted T cells, or PBMCs.

V was pared by 4 bases and J by 2 bases, with 6 bases of the junction left unmatched. This CDR3 is 17 amino acids long. CDR1 SGHNT and CDR2 YYREEE come from the germline V gene (reference sequence). In the source study's methods: Quantification of nucleated cells was approximated via reference gene primer amplification. TCRdb's copy holds only in-frame clones and misses some; the assay was immunoSEQ multiplex PCR. V and J calls and clone size come straight from that table; D and trimming were deduced from the DNA. The sample yields approximately 220,000 clones, around nine tenths seen once. Sequenced: peripheral blood. The gene calls are TRBV5-4 and TRBJ2-2; 12 nucleotides align to TRBD1. This TCR was sampled from a man aged 40-55 years with acute or convalescent COVID-19. The CDR3 loop is CASSPGQGARNTGELFF. DNA for the CDR3: TGTGCCAGCAGCCCGGGACAGGGGGCGCGTAACACCGGGGAGCTGTTTTTT.